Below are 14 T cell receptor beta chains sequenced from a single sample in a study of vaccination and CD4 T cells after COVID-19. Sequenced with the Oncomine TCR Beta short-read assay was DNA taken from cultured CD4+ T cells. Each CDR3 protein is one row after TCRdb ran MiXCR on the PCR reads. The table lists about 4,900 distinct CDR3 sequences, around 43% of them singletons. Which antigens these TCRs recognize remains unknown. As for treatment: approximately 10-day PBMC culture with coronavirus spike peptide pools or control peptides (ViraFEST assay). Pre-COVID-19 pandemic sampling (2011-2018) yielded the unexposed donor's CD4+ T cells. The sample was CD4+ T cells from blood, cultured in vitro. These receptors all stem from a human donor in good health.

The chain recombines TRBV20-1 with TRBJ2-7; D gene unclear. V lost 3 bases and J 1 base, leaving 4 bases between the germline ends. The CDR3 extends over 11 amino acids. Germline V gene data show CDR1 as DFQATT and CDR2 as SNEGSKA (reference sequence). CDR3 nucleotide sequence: TGCAGTGCTAGCGGTTCCTACGAGCAGTACTTC. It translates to CSASGSYEQYF.

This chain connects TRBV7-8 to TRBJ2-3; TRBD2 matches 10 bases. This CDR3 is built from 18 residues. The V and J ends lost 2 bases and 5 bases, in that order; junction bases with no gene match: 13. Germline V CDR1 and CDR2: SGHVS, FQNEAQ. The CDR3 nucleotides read TGTGCCAGCAGCTTACTTTGGGTAGCGGGGGGCCCAGGAGATACGCAGTATTTT. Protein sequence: CASSLLWVAGGPGDTQYF. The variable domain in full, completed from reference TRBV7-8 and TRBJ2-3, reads GAGVSQSPRYKVAKRGQDVALRCDPISGHVSLFWYQQALGQGPEFLTYFQNEAQLDKSGLPSDRFFAERPEGSVSTLKIQRTQQEDSAVYLCASSLLWVAGGPGDTQYFGPGTRLTVL.

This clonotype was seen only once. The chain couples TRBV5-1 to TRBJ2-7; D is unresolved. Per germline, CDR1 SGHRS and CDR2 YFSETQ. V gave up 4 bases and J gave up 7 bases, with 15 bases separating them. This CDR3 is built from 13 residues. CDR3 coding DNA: TGCGCCAGCAGCCCCCAGGTCGTATCGGAGCAGTACTTC. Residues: CASSPQVVSEQYF.

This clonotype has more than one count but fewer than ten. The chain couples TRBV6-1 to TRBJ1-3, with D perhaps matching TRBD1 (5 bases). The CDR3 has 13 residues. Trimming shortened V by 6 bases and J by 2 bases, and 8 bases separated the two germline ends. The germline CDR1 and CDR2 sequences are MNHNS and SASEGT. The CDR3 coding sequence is TGTGCCAGCAGAATCAGGGCTGGAAACACCATATATTTT. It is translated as CASRIRAGNTIYF.

The CDR3 protein is CASSLGDGTQYF. Here the CDR3 DNA reads TGTGCCAGCAGCTTAGGGGACGGGACCCAGTACTTC. The J gene is TRBJ2-5, the V gene TRBV7-3; D is tentatively TRBD1 or TRBD2 (5 bases each). Germline CDR1 and CDR2: SGHTA and FQGTGA. V shed 2 bases and J shed 7 bases, with 8 bases lying between them. The CDR3 spans 12 residues.

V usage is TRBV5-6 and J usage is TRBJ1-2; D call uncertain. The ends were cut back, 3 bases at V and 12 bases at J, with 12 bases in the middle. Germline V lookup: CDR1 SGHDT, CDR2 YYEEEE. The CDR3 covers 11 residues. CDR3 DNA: TGTGCCAGCAGCTGGACCAAGGGCCACACCTTC. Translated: CASSWTKGHTF. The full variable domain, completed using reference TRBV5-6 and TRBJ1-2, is DAGVTQSPTHLIKTRGQQVTLRCSPKSGHDTVSWYQQALGQGPQFIFQYYEEEERQRGNFPDRFSGHQFPNYSSELNVNALLLGDSALYLCASSWTKGHTFGSGTRLTVV.

The CDR3 region has the DNA TGTGCCAGCAGTGACGATCGAAGGGACAATTCACCCCTCCACTTT. It yields the protein CASSDDRRDNSPLHF. The chain carries TRBV2 and TRBJ1-6; possibly TRBD1 for D (5 bases). Trimming took off 3 bases at V and 7 bases at J, with 13 bases between the two ends. Germline V gene lookup returns CDR1 SNHLY and CDR2 FYNNEI. The CDR3 is 15 residues long. Complete variable domain (other parts from reference TRBV2 and TRBJ1-6): EPEVTQTPSHQVTQMGQEVILRCVPISNHLYFYWYRQILGQKVEFLVSFYNNEISEKSEIFDDQFSVERPDGSNFTLKIRSTKLEDSAMYFCASSDDRRDNSPLHFGNGTRLTVT.

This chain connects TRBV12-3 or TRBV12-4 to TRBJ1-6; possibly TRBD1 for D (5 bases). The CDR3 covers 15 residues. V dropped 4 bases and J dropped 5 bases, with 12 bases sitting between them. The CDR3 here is CASSYRQSHNSPLHF. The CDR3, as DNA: TGTGCCAGCAGTTACAGACAGTCGCATAATTCACCCCTCCACTTT.

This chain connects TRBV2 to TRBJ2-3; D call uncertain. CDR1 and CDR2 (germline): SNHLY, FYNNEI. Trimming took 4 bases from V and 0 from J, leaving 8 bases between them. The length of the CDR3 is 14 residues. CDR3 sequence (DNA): TGTGCCAGCAGTGGGCAGATAAGCACAGATACGCAGTATTTT. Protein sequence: CASSGQISTDTQYF. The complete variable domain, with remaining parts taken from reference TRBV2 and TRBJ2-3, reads EPEVTQTPSHQVTQMGQEVILRCVPISNHLYFYWYRQILGQKVEFLVSFYNNEISEKSEIFDDQFSVERPDGSNFTLKIRSTKLEDSAMYFCASSGQISTDTQYFGPGTRLTVL.

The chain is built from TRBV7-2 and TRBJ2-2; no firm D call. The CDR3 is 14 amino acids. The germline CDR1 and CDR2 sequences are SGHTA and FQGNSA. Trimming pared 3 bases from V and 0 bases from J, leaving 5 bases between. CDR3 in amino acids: CASSFNPNTGELFF. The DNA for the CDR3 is TGTGCCAGCAGCTTCAATCCGAACACCGGGGAGCTGTTTTTT.

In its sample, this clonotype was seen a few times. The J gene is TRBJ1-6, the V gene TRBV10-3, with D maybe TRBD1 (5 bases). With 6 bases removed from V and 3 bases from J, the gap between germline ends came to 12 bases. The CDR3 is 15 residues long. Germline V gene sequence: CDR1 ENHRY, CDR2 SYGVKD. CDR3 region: CAISPRENYNSPLHF. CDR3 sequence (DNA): TGTGCCATCAGCCCCAGGGAGAACTATAATTCACCCCTCCACTTT.

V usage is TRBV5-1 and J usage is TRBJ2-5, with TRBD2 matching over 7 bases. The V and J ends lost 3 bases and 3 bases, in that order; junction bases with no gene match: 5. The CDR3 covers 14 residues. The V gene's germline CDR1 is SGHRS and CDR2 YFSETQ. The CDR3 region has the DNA TGCGCCAGCAGCTCCCTAGCGGAGGAAGAGACCCAGTACTTC. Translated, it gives CASSSLAEEETQYF.

DNA of the CDR3: TGTGCCAGTAGTATAGGTCCGGGGGGCGCGGGACAGCCCCAGCATTTT. It codes for CASSIGPGGAGQPQHF. The rearrangement uses TRBV19 and TRBJ1-5, with D perhaps matching TRBD1 (6 bases). Germline V gene data show CDR1 as LNHDA and CDR2 as SQIVND (reference sequence). The CDR3 runs 16 residues. V was pared by 1 base and J by 7 bases, with 17 bases between.

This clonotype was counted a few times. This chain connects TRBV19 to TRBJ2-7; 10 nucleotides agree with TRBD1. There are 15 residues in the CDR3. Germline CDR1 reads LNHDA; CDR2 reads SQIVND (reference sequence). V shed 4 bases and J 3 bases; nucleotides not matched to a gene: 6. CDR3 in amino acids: CASSTGQGVHYEQYF. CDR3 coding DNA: TGTGCCAGTAGTACAGGACAGGGGGTCCACTACGAGCAGTACTTC.